Each of the 23 T cell receptor beta chains below was sequenced from the same sample in a study of blood T cell repertoires in COVID-19 (dated by TCRdb to 2018 to 2021). Receptor amplification or capture employed the immunoSEQ multiplex PCR assay. The table was pulled from immuneACCESS by TCRdb, which kept in-frame rearrangements only. Such tables lose some clones; where checked, under half of the loss comes from unresolved V genes, and the rest has no known cause. The table for this sample lists over 80,000 clones; around nine tenths of them were counted only once. The ten largest clones capture over 1.5% of the sample. Sequences were obtained from peripheral blood. These receptors were taken from a man aged 55 to 70 with acute or convalescent COVID-19.

The table lists this clone with a count of one. CDR3 sequence (DNA): TGTGCCAGTAGTATTAAGTGGGAGGGACAGCCCCAGCATTTT. Translating gives CASSIKWEGQPQHF. The chain employs TRBV19 and TRBJ1-5; no reliable D call. V lost 3 bases, J lost 7 bases, and 13 bases lay in between. The CDR3 runs to 14 residues. Germline V lookup: CDR1 LNHDA, CDR2 SQIVND (reference sequence). The full variable domain, with the rest looked up from reference TRBV19 and TRBJ1-5, is DGGITQSPKYLFRKEGQNVTLSCEQNLNHDAMYWYRQDPGQGLRLIYYSQIVNDFQKGDIAEGYSVSREKKESFPLTVTSAQKNPTAFYLCASSIKWEGQPQHFGDGTRLSIL.

This clone occurred a few times. The V call is TRBV15, the J call TRBJ2-3; tentatively, D is TRBD1 (6 bases). Trimming stripped 0 bases from V and 6 bases from J, with 19 bases between. Germline V gene sequence: CDR1 LNHNV, CDR2 YYDKDF (reference sequence). The CDR3 loop spans 17 amino acids. The CDR3 coding sequence is TGTGCCACCAGCAGAGAGGTTGGCAGGGGACGATGGGATACGCAGTATTTT. It codes for CATSREVGRGRWDTQYF.

The chain employs TRBV28 and TRBJ2-7; TRBD2 is a possible D gene (5 bases). Between the trimmed V and J ends, which lost 7 bases and 0 bases, there was a span of 13 bases. CDR1 and CDR2 (germline): MDHEN, SYDVKM. This CDR3 has 14 residues. The CDR3 protein is CASKRAEVSYEQYF. CDR3 DNA: TGTGCCAGCAAGAGGGCAGAGGTCTCCTACGAGCAGTACTTC.

The chain has TRBV27 and TRBJ2-7, with 7 bases that match TRBD1. This CDR3 has 14 residues. Germline CDR1 MNHEY, CDR2 SMNVEV (reference sequence). V shed 7 bases and J 2 bases; nucleotides not matched to a gene: 8. CDR3 loop: CASTQGGFTYEQYF. CDR3 DNA sequence: TGTGCCAGCACTCAAGGGGGCTTCACCTACGAGCAGTACTTC.

The chain recombines TRBV21-1 with TRBJ1-2; TRBD1 was called by the table and not checked on the DNA. TRBV21-1 is listed as a pseudogene. The CDR3 runs 15 residues. The CDR3 protein is CASSKGRDSPYGYTF. As DNA, the CDR3 is TGTGCCAGCAGCAAAGGGAGGGACAGCCCTTATGGCTACACCTTC.

The chain employs TRBV28 and TRBJ2-7; 8 bases are shared with TRBD2. After removal of 1 base from V and 4 bases from J, the junction contained 12 bases not matched to a gene. CDR3 size: 17 residues. Germline CDR1 and CDR2: MDHEN and SYDVKM. This CDR3 reads CASSLYGLAGPRYEQYF. CDR3 coding DNA: TGTGCCAGCAGTTTATACGGGCTAGCGGGCCCTCGGTACGAGCAGTACTTC.

This chain links TRBV18 with TRBJ2-1, with no clear D. V lost 0 bases to trimming and J lost 8 bases, with 8 bases between them. Looked up from germline, CDR1 is KGHSH and CDR2 is LQKENI. The CDR3 contains 13 residues. For the CDR3, the DNA is TGTGCCAGCTCACCACCGAGCGACGATGAGCAGTTCTTC. Protein product: CASSPPSDDEQFF.

The rearrangement uses TRBV5-1 and TRBJ2-1; 7 nucleotides agree with TRBD1. The CDR3 has 12 residues. The trim removed 4 bases at V and 12 bases at J, leaving 7 bases unmatched. Germline V gene data show CDR1 as SGHRS and CDR2 as YFSETQ. CDR3: CASSPDRVRQFF. In DNA form, the CDR3 reads TGCGCCAGCAGCCCTGACAGGGTCCGGCAGTTCTTC.

The rearrangement joins TRBV15 to TRBJ1-1, with 10 bases matching TRBD1. V lost 5 bases to trimming and J lost 6 bases; unmatched junction nucleotides: 15. This CDR3 is built from 17 residues. Germline lookup yields CDR1 LNHNV and CDR2 YYDKDF (reference sequence). CDR3: CATSGGLTGGANSEAFF. CDR3 DNA: TGTGCCACCAGCGGAGGATTGACAGGGGGCGCTAATTCTGAAGCTTTCTTT.

The V call is TRBV6-2 or TRBV6-3, the J call TRBJ2-7, with D possibly being TRBD1 (6 bases). The CDR3 loop spans 13 amino acids. Germline lookup yields CDR1 MNHEY and CDR2 SVGEGT. V was clipped by 4 bases and J by 3 bases, with 10 bases between them. Here the CDR3 reads CASSSADSYEQYF. CDR3 bases: TGTGCCAGCAGTTCTGCGGACAGCTACGAGCAGTACTTC.

The chain recombines TRBV4-3 with TRBJ1-6; D unresolved. This CDR3 is built from 14 residues. CDR1 and CDR2 (germline): LGHNA, YSLEER. Deletions cut 1 base from V and 6 bases from J, with 7 bases between. CDR3 sequence reads: CASSQGALNSPLHF. The CDR3, as DNA: TGCGCCAGCAGCCAAGGGGCCCTTAATTCACCCCTCCACTTT.

The chain uses TRBV28 and TRBJ1-1; D ambiguous. CDR1 and CDR2 (germline): MDHEN, SYDVKM. The CDR3 is 13 amino acids. The germline V and J ends were trimmed by 3 bases and 1 base, with 6 bases remaining between them. CDR3 in amino acids: CASSFRQNTEAFF. In DNA, the CDR3 is TGTGCCAGCAGTTTCAGACAGAACACTGAAGCTTTCTTT.

The chain couples TRBV25-1 to TRBJ1-1; no clear D gene. CDR1 and CDR2 (germline): MGHDK, SYGVNS. Between the trimmed V and J ends, which lost 6 bases and 6 bases, there was a span of 14 bases. CDR3 size: 13 residues. The CDR3 is CASRAGYSAEAFF. For the CDR3, the DNA is TGTGCCAGCAGAGCCGGCTATAGCGCTGAAGCTTTCTTT.

The chain is built from TRBV20-1 and TRBJ2-3; D is unclear. Germline loops: CDR1 DFQATT, CDR2 SNEGSKA (reference sequence). V was clipped by 3 bases and J by 7 bases, with 20 bases between them. The CDR3 totals 15 residues. CDR3 in amino acids: CSASLSLTADNTQYF. The CDR3 DNA reads TGCAGTGCTAGTTTATCTTTGACGGCGGATAATACGCAGTATTTT.

This chain connects TRBV12-3 or TRBV12-4 to TRBJ1-4; 7 nucleotides match TRBD1. Trimming took 4 bases from V and 8 from J; bases not matched to a gene: 1. The CDR3 sequence is 12 residues long. The CDR3 region has the DNA TGTGCCAGCAGTTACAGGGGCGAAAAACTGTTTTTT. Translated, it gives CASSYRGEKLFF.

This chain joins TRBV11-2 and TRBJ2-7; D not resolved. The germline gives CDR1 SGHAT, CDR2 FQNNGV. The CDR3 has 13 residues. V was pared by 1 base and J by 2 bases, with 6 bases between. The CDR3 DNA is TGTGCCAGCAGCTTAGTCCGGGCCTACGAGCAGTACTTC. Protein product: CASSLVRAYEQYF.

V is TRBV19 and J is TRBJ2-3; 8 bases line up with TRBD2. Germline CDR1 and CDR2: LNHDA and SQIVND (reference sequence). The junction had 6 bases not matched to a gene; V was cut back by 3 bases and J by 4 bases. The CDR3 spans 15 residues. Here the CDR3 reads CASSIRSGRSDTQYF. The DNA for the CDR3 is TGTGCCAGTAGTATCAGGAGCGGGAGATCAGATACGCAGTATTTT.

The chain links TRBV14 to TRBJ1-3; possibly TRBD1 for D (5 bases). The V gene's germline CDR1 is SGHDN and CDR2 FVKESK. The ends were cut back, 0 bases at V and 6 bases at J, with 6 bases in the middle. This CDR3 spans 13 amino acids. The CDR3 sequence: CASSQDRVNTIYF. The DNA of the CDR3 is TGTGCCAGCAGCCAAGACAGGGTAAACACCATATATTTT.

The genes are TRBV18 and TRBJ1-5; D possibly corresponds to TRBD1 (5 bases). Trimming stripped 3 bases from V and 0 bases from J, with 15 bases between. Germline V gene lookup returns CDR1 KGHSH and CDR2 LQKENI. This CDR3 is built from 17 residues. Here the CDR3 reads CASSPAPQGYSNQPQHF. The DNA of the CDR3 is TGTGCCAGCTCACCCGCGCCTCAGGGCTATAGCAATCAGCCCCAGCATTTT.

The gene calls are TRBV6-6 and TRBJ2-7; a weak D match, TRBD2 (6 bases). In germline, CDR1 is MNHNY, CDR2 SVGAGI (reference sequence). CDR3 length: 12 amino acids. The V gene lost 0 bases and the J gene lost 7 bases, with 7 bases spanning the gap. The CDR3 reads CASSYSGGEQYF. As DNA, the CDR3 is TGTGCCAGCAGTTACTCTGGGGGGGAGCAGTACTTC.

The sample holds one count of this clone. The chain uses TRBV24-1 and TRBJ2-5; 9 bases map to TRBD2. V shed 9 bases, J shed 7 bases, and the junction held 8 bases outside the gene matches. The CDR3 contains 13 residues. Germline CDR1 reads KGHDR; CDR2 reads SFDVKD. The CDR3 nucleotides are TGTGCCACCGCCGGCGGGAGGGCCGGGACCCAGTACTTC. It translates to CATAGGRAGTQYF.

The rearrangement links TRBV7-3 to TRBJ2-1; 9 bases are a match to TRBD2. This CDR3 is 17 amino acids long. V shed 4 bases, J shed 0 bases, and the junction held 7 bases outside the gene matches. The germline gives CDR1 SGHTA, CDR2 FQGTGA. This CDR3 reads CASSWTSEPSSYNEQFF. The DNA of the CDR3 is TGTGCCAGCAGCTGGACTAGCGAGCCCAGCTCCTACAATGAGCAGTTCTTC.

This sequence joins TRBV28 and TRBJ2-2; D call uncertain. Trimming cost V 6 bases and J 1 base, with 15 bases left between them. Germline V gives CDR1 MDHEN, CDR2 SYDVKM. The CDR3 consists of 16 residues. CDR3 nucleotide sequence: TGTGCCAGCAGCCTAGTTCCCCCCGGGAACACCGGGGAGCTGTTTTTT. Translated, it gives CASSLVPPGNTGELFF. Using reference TRBV28 and TRBJ2-2 for the parts outside the CDR3, the full variable domain is DVKVTQSSRYLVKRTGEKVFLECVQDMDHENMFWYRQDPGLGLRLIYFSYDVKMKEKGDIPEGYSVSREKKERFSLILESASTNQTSMYLCASSLVPPGNTGELFFGEGSRLTVL.